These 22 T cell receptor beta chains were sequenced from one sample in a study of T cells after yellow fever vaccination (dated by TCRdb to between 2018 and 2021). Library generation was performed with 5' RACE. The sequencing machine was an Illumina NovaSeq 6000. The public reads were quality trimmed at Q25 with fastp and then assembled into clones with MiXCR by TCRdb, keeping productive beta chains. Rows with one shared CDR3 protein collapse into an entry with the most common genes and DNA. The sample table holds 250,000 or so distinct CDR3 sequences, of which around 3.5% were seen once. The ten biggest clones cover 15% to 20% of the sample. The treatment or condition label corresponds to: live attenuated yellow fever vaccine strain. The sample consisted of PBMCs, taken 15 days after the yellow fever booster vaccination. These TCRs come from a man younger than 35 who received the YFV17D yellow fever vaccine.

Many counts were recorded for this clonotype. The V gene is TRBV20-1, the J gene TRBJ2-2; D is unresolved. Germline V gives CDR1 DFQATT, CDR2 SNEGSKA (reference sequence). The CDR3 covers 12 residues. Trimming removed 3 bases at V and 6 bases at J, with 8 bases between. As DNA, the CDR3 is TGCAGTGCTAGTACGGGTCCCGGGGAGCTGTTTTTT. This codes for CSASTGPGELFF.

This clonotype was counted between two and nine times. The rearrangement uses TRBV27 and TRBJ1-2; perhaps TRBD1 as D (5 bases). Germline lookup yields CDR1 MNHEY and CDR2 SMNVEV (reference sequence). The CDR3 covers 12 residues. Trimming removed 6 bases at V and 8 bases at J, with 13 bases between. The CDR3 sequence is CASRPQDAGYTF. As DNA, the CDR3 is TGTGCCAGCAGACCACAGGATGCAGGCTACACCTTC.

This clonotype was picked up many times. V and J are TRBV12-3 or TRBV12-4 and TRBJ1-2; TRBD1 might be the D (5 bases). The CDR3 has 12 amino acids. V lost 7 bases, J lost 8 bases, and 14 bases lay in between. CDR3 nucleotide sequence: TGTGCCAGCATGCTAGGGGTAGGCGGCTACACCTTC. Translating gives CASMLGVGGYTF.

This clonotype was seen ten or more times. The CDR3 sequence is CAISESGTDTQYF. DNA for the CDR3: TGTGCCATCAGTGAGTCTGGCACAGATACGCAGTATTTT. This chain joins TRBV10-3 and TRBJ2-3; no reliable D call. Germline CDR1 ENHRY, CDR2 SYGVKD. There are 13 residues in the CDR3. Trimming removed 0 bases at V and 1 base at J, with 2 bases between.

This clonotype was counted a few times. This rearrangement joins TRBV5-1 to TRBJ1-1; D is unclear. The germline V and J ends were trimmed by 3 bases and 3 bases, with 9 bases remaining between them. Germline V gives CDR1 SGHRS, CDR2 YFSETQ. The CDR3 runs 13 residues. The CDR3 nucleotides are TGCGCCAGCAGCTCTTTGGGTCACACTGAAGCTTTCTTT. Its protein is CASSSLGHTEAFF.

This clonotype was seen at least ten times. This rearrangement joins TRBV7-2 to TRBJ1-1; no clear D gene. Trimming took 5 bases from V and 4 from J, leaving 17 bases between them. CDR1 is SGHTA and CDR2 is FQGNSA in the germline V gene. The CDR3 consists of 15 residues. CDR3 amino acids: CASSPVGAVGTEAFF. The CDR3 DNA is TGTGCCAGCAGCCCGGTAGGCGCCGTGGGCACTGAAGCTTTCTTT.

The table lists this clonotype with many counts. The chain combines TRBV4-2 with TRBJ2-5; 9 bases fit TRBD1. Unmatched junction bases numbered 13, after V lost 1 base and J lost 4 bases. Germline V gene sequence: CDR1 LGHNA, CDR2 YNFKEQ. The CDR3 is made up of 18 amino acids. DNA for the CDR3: TGTGCCAGCAGCCAAGGGGACAGGGTCTGGGGAACTACAGAGACCCAGTACTTC. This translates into CASSQGDRVWGTTETQYF.

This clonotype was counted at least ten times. This CDR3 reads CSARAGTAQETQYF. The CDR3 DNA is TGCAGTGCTAGAGCCGGGACAGCTCAAGAGACCCAGTACTTC. The chain couples TRBV20-1 to TRBJ2-5, with 7 bases lining up with TRBD1. The CDR3 is made up of 14 amino acids. The V gene end was trimmed by 1 base and the J gene end by 2 bases; junction bases not matched to a gene: 4. Germline V gene sequence: CDR1 DFQATT, CDR2 SNEGSKA (reference sequence).

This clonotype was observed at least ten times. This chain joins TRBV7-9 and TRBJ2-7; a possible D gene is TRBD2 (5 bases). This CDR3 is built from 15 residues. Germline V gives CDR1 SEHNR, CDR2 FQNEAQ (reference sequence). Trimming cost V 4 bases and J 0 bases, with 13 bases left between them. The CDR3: CASSSKSGSSYEQYF. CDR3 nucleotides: TGTGCCAGCAGCTCGAAAAGCGGTAGCTCCTACGAGCAGTACTTC.

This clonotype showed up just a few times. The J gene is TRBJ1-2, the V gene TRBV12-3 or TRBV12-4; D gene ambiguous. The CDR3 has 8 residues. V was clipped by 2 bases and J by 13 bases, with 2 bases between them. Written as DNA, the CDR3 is TGTGCCAGCAGTTTAAGCACCTTC. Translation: CASSLSTF.

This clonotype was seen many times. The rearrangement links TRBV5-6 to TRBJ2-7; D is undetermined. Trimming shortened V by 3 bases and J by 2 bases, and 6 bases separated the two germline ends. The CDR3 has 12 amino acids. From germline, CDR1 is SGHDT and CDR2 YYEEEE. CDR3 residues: CASSWGPYEQYV. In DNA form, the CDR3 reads TGTGCCAGCAGCTGGGGTCCCTACGAGCAGTACGTC.

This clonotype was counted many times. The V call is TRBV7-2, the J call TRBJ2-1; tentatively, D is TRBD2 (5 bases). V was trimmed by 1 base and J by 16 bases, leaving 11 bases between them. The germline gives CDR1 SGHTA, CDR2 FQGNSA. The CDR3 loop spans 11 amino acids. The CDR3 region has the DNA TGTGCCAGCAGCTTAGAAACCACTAGTTTCTTC. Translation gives CASSLETTSFF.

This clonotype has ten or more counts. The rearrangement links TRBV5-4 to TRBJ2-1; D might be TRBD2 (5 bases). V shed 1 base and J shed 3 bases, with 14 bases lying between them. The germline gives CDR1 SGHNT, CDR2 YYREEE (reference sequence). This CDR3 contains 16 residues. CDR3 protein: CASSLNSGNYYNEQFF. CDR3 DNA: TGTGCCAGCAGCTTGAACAGCGGCAACTACTACAATGAGCAGTTCTTC.

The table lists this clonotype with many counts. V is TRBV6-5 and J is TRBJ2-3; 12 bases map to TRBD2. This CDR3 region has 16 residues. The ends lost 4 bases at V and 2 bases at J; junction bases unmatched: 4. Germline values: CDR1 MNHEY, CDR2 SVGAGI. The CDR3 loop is CASSSGTSGPTDTQYF. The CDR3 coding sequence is TGTGCCAGCAGTTCAGGGACTAGCGGGCCCACAGATACGCAGTATTTT.

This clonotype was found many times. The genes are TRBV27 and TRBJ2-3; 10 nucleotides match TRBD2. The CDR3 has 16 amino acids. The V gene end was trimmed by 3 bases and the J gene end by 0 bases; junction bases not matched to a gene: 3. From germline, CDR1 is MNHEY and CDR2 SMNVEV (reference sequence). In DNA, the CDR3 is TGTGCCAGCAGTTTGCTAGCGGGGGTCAGCACAGATACGCAGTATTTT. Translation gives CASSLLAGVSTDTQYF.

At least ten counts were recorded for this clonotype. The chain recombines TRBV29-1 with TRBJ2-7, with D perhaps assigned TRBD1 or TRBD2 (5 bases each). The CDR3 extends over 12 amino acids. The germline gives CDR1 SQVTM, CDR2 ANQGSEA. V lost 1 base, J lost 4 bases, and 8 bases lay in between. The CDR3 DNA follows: TGCAGCGTTGAAGGGGACGATTACGAGCAGTACTTC. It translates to CSVEGDDYEQYF.

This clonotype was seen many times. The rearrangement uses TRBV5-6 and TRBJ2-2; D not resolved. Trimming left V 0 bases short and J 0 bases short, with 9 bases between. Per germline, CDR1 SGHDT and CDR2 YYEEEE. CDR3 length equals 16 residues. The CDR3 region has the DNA TGTGCCAGCAGCTTGGTAGGGAACGCGAACACCGGGGAGCTGTTTTTT. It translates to CASSLVGNANTGELFF.

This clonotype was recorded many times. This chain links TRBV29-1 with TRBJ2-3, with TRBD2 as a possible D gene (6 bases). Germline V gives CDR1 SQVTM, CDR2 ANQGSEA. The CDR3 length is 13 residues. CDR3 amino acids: CTGSLAGGEAQYF. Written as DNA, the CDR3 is TGCACCGGGTCCTTGGCCGGGGGAGAGGCGCAGTATTTT.

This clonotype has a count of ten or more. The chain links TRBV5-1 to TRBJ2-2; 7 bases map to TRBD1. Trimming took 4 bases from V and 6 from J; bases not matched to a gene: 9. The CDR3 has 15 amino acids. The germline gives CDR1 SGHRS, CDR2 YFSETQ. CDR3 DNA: TGCGCCAGCAGCCTCCCGGCCGGGACAGCCGGGGAGCTGTTTTTT. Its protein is CASSLPAGTAGELFF.

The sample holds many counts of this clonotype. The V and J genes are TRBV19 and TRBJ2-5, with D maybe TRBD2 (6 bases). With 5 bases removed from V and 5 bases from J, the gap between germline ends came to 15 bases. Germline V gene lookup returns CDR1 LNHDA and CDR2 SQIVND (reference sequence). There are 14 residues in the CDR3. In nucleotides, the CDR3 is TGTGCCAGTAGTGTAGGGAGTGGAGGGGAGACCCAGTACTTC. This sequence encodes CASSVGSGGETQYF.

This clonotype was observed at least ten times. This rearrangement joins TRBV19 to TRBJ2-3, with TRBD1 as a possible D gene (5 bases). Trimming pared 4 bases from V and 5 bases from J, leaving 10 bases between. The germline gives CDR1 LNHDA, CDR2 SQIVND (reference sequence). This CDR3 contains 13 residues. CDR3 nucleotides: TGTGCCAGTAGTAAGCAGGGAATAGATACGCAGTATTTT. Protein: CASSKQGIDTQYF.

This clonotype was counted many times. The CDR3 DNA is TGTGCCAGCACCAGCTTCACAGATACGCAGTATTTT. Protein sequence: CASTSFTDTQYF. V usage is TRBV28 and J usage is TRBJ2-3; no definite D call. CDR3 length: 12 residues. The germline V gene has CDR1 MDHEN and CDR2 SYDVKM. With 7 bases removed from V and 2 bases from J, the gap between germline ends came to 7 bases. The full variable domain, rest sourced from reference TRBV28 and TRBJ2-3, is DVKVTQSSRYLVKRTGEKVFLECVQDMDHENMFWYRQDPGLGLRLIYFSYDVKMKEKGDIPEGYSVSREKKERFSLILESASTNQTSMYLCASTSFTDTQYFGPGTRLTVL.